These 15 T cell receptor beta chains originate from one sample sequenced in a study of shared clonotypes between healthy human individuals. The data were produced by immunoSEQ multiplex PCR, yet TCRdb's version contains in-frame clones alone and is incomplete. The data contain some 1.1 million clones, roughly 80% of them singletons. The specimen was memory CD4+ T cells from PBMCs. Subset of the sample: CD45RA-negative fraction. These receptors were collected from a man younger than 35 in good health. Some clones in this sample may be carry-over from other donors' samples.

V gene TRBV29-1 combines with J gene TRBJ2-5, with 9 bases that match TRBD2. Germline CDR1 is SQVTM and CDR2 is ANQGSEA. This CDR3 spans 12 amino acids. V gave up 7 bases and J gave up 5 bases; unmatched junction bases: 5. The CDR3 region is CSASGDGETQYF. CDR3 in DNA: TGCAGCGCTAGCGGGGATGGGGAGACCCAGTACTTC.

This clone was found once. The J gene is TRBJ1-1, the V gene TRBV5-4; D is ambiguous. The germline V gene has CDR1 SGHNT and CDR2 YYREEE (reference sequence). Between the trimmed V and J ends, which lost 4 bases and 1 base, there was a span of 11 bases. The length of the CDR3 is 14 residues. The CDR3 protein is CASSARTANTEAFF. As DNA, the CDR3 is TGTGCCAGCAGCGCGAGGACGGCGAACACTGAAGCTTTCTTT.

This chain connects TRBV6-1 to TRBJ1-2; no clear D gene. Germline values: CDR1 MNHNS, CDR2 SASEGT. Between the trimmed V and J ends, which lost 6 bases and 4 bases, there was a span of 9 bases. The CDR3 is made up of 12 amino acids. This CDR3 is CASSPPTYGYTF. CDR3 sequence (DNA): TGTGCCAGCAGCCCCCCGACCTATGGCTACACCTTC.

CDR3 residues: CASSYSFDLRVPLAGGGETQYF. DNA for the CDR3: TGTGCCAGCAGTTACTCTTTCGATCTTAGGGTACCACTAGCGGGAGGGGGCGAGACCCAGTACTTC. The J gene is TRBJ2-5, the V gene TRBV6-7, with 13 bases that match TRBD2. TRBV6-7 counts as an open reading frame of uncertain function. After removal of 0 bases from V and 5 bases from J, the junction contained 21 bases not matched to a gene. The CDR3 runs to 22 residues.

This clone is a singleton in its sample. This chain connects TRBV19 to TRBJ1-2; 9 bases align to TRBD1. V lost 4 bases, J lost 6 bases, and 6 bases stayed unmatched. The CDR3 runs to 14 residues. Germline V gene data show CDR1 as LNHDA and CDR2 as SQIVND (reference sequence). The CDR3 DNA follows: TGTGCCAGTAGTACGGGACAGGGACGAGATGGCTACACCTTC. Translation gives CASSTGQGRDGYTF. Complete variable domain (other parts from reference TRBV19 and TRBJ1-2): DGGITQSPKYLFRKEGQNVTLSCEQNLNHDAMYWYRQDPGQGLRLIYYSQIVNDFQKGDIAEGYSVSREKKESFPLTVTSAQKNPTAFYLCASSTGQGRDGYTFGSGTRLTVV.

The chain joins TRBV28 to TRBJ2-7; D gene unclear. The CDR3 has 15 amino acids. V lost 7 bases, J lost 3 bases, and 19 bases lay in between. The germline V gene encodes CDR1 MDHEN and CDR2 SYDVKM. Written as DNA, the CDR3 is TGTGCCAGCACACTTCATTCAGTAGGGAACTACGAGCAGTACTTC. It is translated as CASTLHSVGNYEQYF.

The chain combines TRBV9 with TRBJ1-2, with TRBD1 matching 9 bases. Germline lookup yields CDR1 SGDLS and CDR2 YYNGEE. J gave up 2 bases and V 10 bases, and 9 bases lay outside the gene matches. The CDR3 has 14 amino acids. Here the CDR3 DNA reads TGTGCCTCCGAACCGGGACAGGGCAACTATGGCTACACCTTC. Translated: CASEPGQGNYGYTF.

The chain is built from TRBV28 and TRBJ2-5, with D possibly TRBD1 on 6 matching bases. The V end lost 2 bases, the J end lost 7 bases, and 14 bases lay between the germline ends. The germline V gene encodes CDR1 MDHEN and CDR2 SYDVKM. This CDR3 region has 14 residues. The CDR3 loop reads CASSLLGGDGTQYF. DNA of the CDR3: TGTGCCAGCAGTTTACTAGGGGGAGACGGGACCCAGTACTTC.

This clone was seen a single time. This rearrangement joins TRBV18 to TRBJ1-3; a weak D match, TRBD1 (6 bases). Trimming removed 1 base from V and 0 bases from J, with 10 bases in between. The V gene's germline CDR1 is KGHSH and CDR2 LQKENI. The CDR3 consists of 16 residues. The CDR3 nucleotides read TGTGCCAGCTCACCACGGGGGGCAGTCTCTGGAAACACCATATATTTT. As protein: CASSPRGAVSGNTIYF. Variable domain in full (rest from reference TRBV18 and TRBJ1-3): NAGVMQNPRHLVRRRGQEARLRCSPMKGHSHVYWYRQLPEEGLKFMVYLQKENIIDESGMPKERFSAEFPKEGPSILRIQQVVRGDSAAYFCASSPRGAVSGNTIYFGEGSWLTVV.

The CDR3 here is CASSWPGGRGNQPQHF. The CDR3 coding sequence is TGTGCCAGCAGCTGGCCGGGCGGAAGGGGCAATCAGCCCCAGCATTTT. The rearrangement uses TRBV5-6 and TRBJ1-5; D is uncertain. This CDR3 contains 16 residues. The V gene's germline CDR1 is SGHDT and CDR2 YYEEEE. The germline V and J ends were trimmed by 3 bases and 2 bases, with 15 bases remaining between them.

In the case of this clone: The sample holds other DNA sequences that translate to the same CDR3. This chain joins TRBV4-2 and TRBJ1-4, with 7 bases matching TRBD1. J lost 5 bases, V lost 1 base, and 4 bases had no gene match. This CDR3 spans 15 amino acids. Germline CDR1 LGHNA, CDR2 YNFKEQ. As DNA, the CDR3 is TGTGCCAGCAGCCAAGGCGGACAGGCAAATGAAAAACTGTTTTTT. Its translation is CASSQGGQANEKLFF.

The V call is TRBV6-6, the J call TRBJ1-2, with 8 bases identical to TRBD1. The CDR3 consists of 15 residues. Trimming removed 4 bases from V and 5 bases from J; junction bases left unmatched: 9. Germline lookup yields CDR1 MNHNY and CDR2 SVGAGI (reference sequence). CDR3 DNA: TGTGCCAGCAGTTTCTTGGACAGGGAGGAGTATGGCTACACCTTC. Residues: CASSFLDREEYGYTF.

The V and J genes are TRBV28 and TRBJ1-2; maybe TRBD1 (5 bases). The CDR3 has 12 residues. Germline V lookup: CDR1 MDHEN, CDR2 SYDVKM. The V end was cut by 2 bases, the J end by 7 bases, with 8 bases between. Here the CDR3 DNA reads TGTGCCAGCAGTTTAGCGGGGGGTGGCTACACCTTC. The encoded protein is CASSLAGGGYTF.

J is TRBJ1-3 and V is TRBV28; D uncertain. Germline V gene data show CDR1 as MDHEN and CDR2 as SYDVKM. The CDR3 extends over 17 amino acids. V lost 5 bases and J lost 0, with 17 bases in between. The CDR3, as DNA: TGTGCCAGCAGTCTTCGGGCAGCGGGATCCTCTGGAAACACCATATATTTT. It yields the protein CASSLRAAGSSGNTIYF. The whole variable domain, filled in from reference TRBV28 and TRBJ1-3, reads DVKVTQSSRYLVKRTGEKVFLECVQDMDHENMFWYRQDPGLGLRLIYFSYDVKMKEKGDIPEGYSVSREKKERFSLILESASTNQTSMYLCASSLRAAGSSGNTIYFGEGSWLTVV.

The V gene is TRBV5-6, the J gene TRBJ2-3, with D unresolved. The CDR3 length is 14 residues. Germline CDR1 reads SGHDT; CDR2 reads YYEEEE. Trimming pared 1 base from V and 1 base from J, leaving 7 bases between. CDR3 in amino acids: CASSLKQGTDTQYF. CDR3 nucleotide sequence: TGTGCCAGCAGCTTGAAGCAGGGCACAGATACGCAGTATTTT.